This T cell receptor (beta chain) was identified during a study of regulatory T cells in long-lasting Graves disease. As to time point: newly diagnosed GD, antithyroid drugs for less than 3 months. RNA extracted from PBMCs served as the sequencing template. To make TCR beta libraries, researchers used iRepertoire HTBI primers and Arm-PCR of CDR3 regions. TCRdb re-called the multiplex PCR reads with MiXCR, one entry per CDR3 protein. The repertoire has approximately 350,000 distinct CDR3 sequences, 15% to 20% of them found once; the top ten carry roughly 21%. This clonotype was counted many times. This same sample was also part of a study on T cells in Graves' hyperthyroidism and ophthalmopathy.

The TCR sequence derives from a woman younger than 35 with Graves disease. Sequences were derived from peripheral blood mononuclear cells (PBMCs), sampled at new diagnosis, from a patient treated with antithyroid drugs.

CDR3 protein: CASSFSNEQFF. DNA for the CDR3: TGTGCCAGCAGCTTCTCAAATGAGCAGTTCTTC. The chain recombines TRBV11-2 with TRBJ2-1, with D unclear. Trimming left V 3 bases short and J 7 bases short, with 4 bases between. The CDR3 runs to 11 residues. Germline assignment: CDR1 SGHAT and CDR2 FQNNGV.